The clone carrying this T cell receptor beta chain was recorded a few times. Authors' methods: Reference gene primers were amplified, and this amplification served to estimate nucleated cell counts. Using immunoSEQ multiplex PCR, the repertoire was profiled, and TCRdb retains in-frame clones only, with some absent. The V and J calls and clone size were taken over from that table, and D and trimming were inferred from the DNA. The table lists 90,000 to 150,000 clones, around four fifths of them singletons, with 9% to 13% in the top ten. These data originate in a study of blood T cell repertoires in COVID-19. Overall study context: Sources were T cells, B-cell-depleted T cells, or PBMCs; the material itself was cDNA or gDNA.

The source of this sequence is a human donor in a cohort sampled during active COVID-19. Sequencing input: peripheral blood.

The CDR3 DNA follows: TGTGCCAGCTCACCAAAGGCAGGAAACACCGGGGAGCTGTTTTTT. Residues: CASSPKAGNTGELFF. The chain is built from TRBV18 and TRBJ2-2; the D is unclear. The V and J ends lost 2 bases and 2 bases respectively, with 9 bases between them. The germline gives CDR1 KGHSH, CDR2 LQKENI. CDR3 size: 15 residues. Combining the CDR3 with reference TRBV18 and TRBJ2-2 gives the whole variable domain NAGVMQNPRHLVRRRGQEARLRCSPMKGHSHVYWYRQLPEEGLKFMVYLQKENIIDESGMPKERFSAEFPKEGPSILRIQQVVRGDSAAYFCASSPKAGNTGELFFGEGSRLTVL.